These 14 T cell receptor beta chains were sequenced from one sample in a study of graft-versus-host responses after intestinal transplantation. Here immunoSEQ multiplex PCR was the method, and the copy in TCRdb shows in-frame clones only, minus some. The sample comprises more than 45,000 clones, under 95% of which are singletons, and 2.5% to 3% rests with the top ten. The sample here was PBMCs, taken around 120 days after intestinal transplantation. These receptors were obtained from a human patient who received an intestinal transplant, so some T cells may come from the graft donor.

The rearrangement joins TRBV21-1 to TRBJ2-6; the table's D gene call, TRBD2, was not cross checked with the DNA. TRBV21-1 is shown as a pseudogene. The CDR3 has 18 amino acids. CDR3 DNA: TGTGCCAGCAGACTCCATGTACTACAACAAAGTCGGGCCAACGTCCTGACTTTC. This gives the protein CASRLHVLQQSRANVLTF.

As concerns this clone: One end of the junction varies from germline; a read error may be responsible. The gene calls are TRBV27 and TRBJ2-7, with 7 bases matching TRBD1. Per germline, CDR1 MNHEY and CDR2 SMNVEV (reference sequence). The CDR3 sequence is 16 residues long. In DNA form, the CDR3 reads TGTGCCAGCAGTTCCCCTTACAGACAGGGATCCTTCGAGCAGTACTTC. This codes for CASSSPYRQGSFEQYF.

This clone was found once. The chain joins TRBV29-1 to TRBJ1-1; possibly TRBD1 for D (6 bases). The CDR3 loop spans 14 amino acids. CDR1 is SQVTM and CDR2 is ANQGSEA in the germline V gene. V was trimmed by 3 bases and J by 3 bases, leaving 14 bases between them. The CDR3 DNA follows: TGCAGCGTTGATCCGGGGGCAAGGGACACTGAAGCTTTCTTT. Amino acids: CSVDPGARDTEAFF.

V is TRBV6-5 and J is TRBJ2-5, with D unresolved. V dropped 1 base and J dropped 5 bases, with 11 bases sitting between them. This CDR3 has 14 amino acids. Germline assignment: CDR1 MNHEY and CDR2 SVGAGI. DNA for the CDR3: TGTGCCAGCAGTTACTGGGTAGGGTCGGAGACCCAGTACTTC. Amino acid sequence: CASSYWVGSETQYF.

V is TRBV28 and J is TRBJ1-1; D may be TRBD1 (5 bases). The V gene lost 2 bases and the J gene lost 0 bases, with 13 bases spanning the gap. CDR3 length equals 16 residues. CDR1 and CDR2 from the germline V gene are MDHEN and SYDVKM. For the CDR3, the DNA is TGTGCCAGCAGTTTACATGGGGCGGCTTTGAACACTGAAGCTTTCTTT. It yields the protein CASSLHGAALNTEAFF.

The chain employs TRBV28 and TRBJ1-1; weak D call: TRBD1 (5 bases). Germline CDR1 MDHEN, CDR2 SYDVKM. V was clipped by 10 bases and J by 0 bases, with 18 bases between them. The CDR3 loop spans 15 amino acids. The CDR3 region is CATNPWAGMNTEAFF. The DNA of the CDR3 is TGTGCCACCAACCCCTGGGCAGGGATGAACACTGAAGCTTTCTTT.

This sequence joins TRBV19 and TRBJ1-2, with a weak D call TRBD1 (5 bases). This CDR3 has 14 amino acids. Per germline, CDR1 LNHDA and CDR2 SQIVND (reference sequence). The V end was cut by 7 bases, the J end by 3 bases, with 15 bases between. The CDR3: CASIAFGGDYGYTF. The CDR3 nucleotides are TGTGCCAGTATTGCATTCGGGGGAGACTATGGCTACACCTTC.

The V gene is TRBV18, the J gene TRBJ1-5; 9 bases map to TRBD1. Trimming at V came to 1 base and at J to 3 bases, leaving 4 bases not matched to a gene. CDR1 is KGHSH and CDR2 is LQKENI in the germline V gene. The CDR3 spans 16 residues. The CDR3 coding sequence is TGTGCCAGCTCACCACGGACAGGGGTAAACAATCAGCCCCAGCATTTT. Translated: CASSPRTGVNNQPQHF.

The chain joins TRBV5-6 to TRBJ1-5, with D possibly being TRBD1 (6 bases). The V gene lost 1 base and the J gene lost 5 bases, with 16 bases spanning the gap. This CDR3 spans 16 amino acids. Germline V gene lookup returns CDR1 SGHDT and CDR2 YYEEEE. The chain's CDR3 is CASSLINGGGDQPQHF. DNA for the CDR3: TGTGCCAGCAGCTTGATTAACGGGGGCGGGGATCAGCCCCAGCATTTT.

J is TRBJ2-3 and V is TRBV11-2, with D possibly being TRBD2 (5 bases). V lost 1 base to trimming and J lost 0 bases, with 8 bases between them. The CDR3 spans 15 residues. Germline CDR1 and CDR2: SGHAT and FQNNGV. The CDR3 DNA reads TGTGCCAGCAGCTTAGTTAGCGCCAGCACAGATACGCAGTATTTT. This codes for CASSLVSASTDTQYF.

V gene TRBV19 combines with J gene TRBJ1-5; D not certain. Trimming left V 6 bases short and J 2 bases short, with 14 bases between. Germline-derived CDR1 and CDR2 are LNHDA and SQIVND (reference sequence). This CDR3 has 15 amino acids. The CDR3 DNA follows: TGTGCCAGTAGAACGGAAGGCCCCGGCAATCAGCCCCAGCATTTT. Its protein product is CASRTEGPGNQPQHF.

This clone was seen just once. The chain links TRBV7-9 to TRBJ2-2; 10 bases match TRBD1. The V gene's germline CDR1 is SEHNR and CDR2 FQNEAQ (reference sequence). The V and J ends lost 5 bases and 2 bases, in that order; junction bases with no gene match: 2. The CDR3 is made up of 15 amino acids. CDR3 bases: TGTGCCAGCAGCGGGACAGGGGACAACACCGGGGAGCTGTTTTTT. It encodes CASSGTGDNTGELFF.

V usage is TRBV4-1 and J usage is TRBJ2-3; possibly TRBD1 for D (6 bases). Trimming took 2 bases from V and 4 from J, leaving 10 bases between them. The CDR3 is 14 residues long. Germline loops: CDR1 MGHRA, CDR2 YSYEKL. CDR3 in amino acids: CASSQWGLPDTQYF. For the CDR3, the DNA is TGCGCCAGCAGCCAATGGGGGCTCCCAGATACGCAGTATTTT.

The chain couples TRBV29-1 to TRBJ1-1; possibly TRBD1 for D (5 bases). The CDR3 spans 13 residues. Trimming cost V 4 bases and J 0 bases, with 9 bases left between them. Germline V gives CDR1 SQVTM, CDR2 ANQGSEA. Here the CDR3 reads CSVGWGVNTEAFF. DNA of the CDR3: TGCAGCGTTGGCTGGGGGGTGAACACTGAAGCTTTCTTT. Full variable domain (remainder filled in from reference TRBV29-1 and TRBJ1-1): SAVISQKPSRDICQRGTSLTIQCQVDSQVTMMFWYRQQPGQSLTLIATANQGSEATYESGFVIDKFPISRPNLTFSTLTVSNMSPEDSSIYLCSVGWGVNTEAFFGQGTRLTVV.